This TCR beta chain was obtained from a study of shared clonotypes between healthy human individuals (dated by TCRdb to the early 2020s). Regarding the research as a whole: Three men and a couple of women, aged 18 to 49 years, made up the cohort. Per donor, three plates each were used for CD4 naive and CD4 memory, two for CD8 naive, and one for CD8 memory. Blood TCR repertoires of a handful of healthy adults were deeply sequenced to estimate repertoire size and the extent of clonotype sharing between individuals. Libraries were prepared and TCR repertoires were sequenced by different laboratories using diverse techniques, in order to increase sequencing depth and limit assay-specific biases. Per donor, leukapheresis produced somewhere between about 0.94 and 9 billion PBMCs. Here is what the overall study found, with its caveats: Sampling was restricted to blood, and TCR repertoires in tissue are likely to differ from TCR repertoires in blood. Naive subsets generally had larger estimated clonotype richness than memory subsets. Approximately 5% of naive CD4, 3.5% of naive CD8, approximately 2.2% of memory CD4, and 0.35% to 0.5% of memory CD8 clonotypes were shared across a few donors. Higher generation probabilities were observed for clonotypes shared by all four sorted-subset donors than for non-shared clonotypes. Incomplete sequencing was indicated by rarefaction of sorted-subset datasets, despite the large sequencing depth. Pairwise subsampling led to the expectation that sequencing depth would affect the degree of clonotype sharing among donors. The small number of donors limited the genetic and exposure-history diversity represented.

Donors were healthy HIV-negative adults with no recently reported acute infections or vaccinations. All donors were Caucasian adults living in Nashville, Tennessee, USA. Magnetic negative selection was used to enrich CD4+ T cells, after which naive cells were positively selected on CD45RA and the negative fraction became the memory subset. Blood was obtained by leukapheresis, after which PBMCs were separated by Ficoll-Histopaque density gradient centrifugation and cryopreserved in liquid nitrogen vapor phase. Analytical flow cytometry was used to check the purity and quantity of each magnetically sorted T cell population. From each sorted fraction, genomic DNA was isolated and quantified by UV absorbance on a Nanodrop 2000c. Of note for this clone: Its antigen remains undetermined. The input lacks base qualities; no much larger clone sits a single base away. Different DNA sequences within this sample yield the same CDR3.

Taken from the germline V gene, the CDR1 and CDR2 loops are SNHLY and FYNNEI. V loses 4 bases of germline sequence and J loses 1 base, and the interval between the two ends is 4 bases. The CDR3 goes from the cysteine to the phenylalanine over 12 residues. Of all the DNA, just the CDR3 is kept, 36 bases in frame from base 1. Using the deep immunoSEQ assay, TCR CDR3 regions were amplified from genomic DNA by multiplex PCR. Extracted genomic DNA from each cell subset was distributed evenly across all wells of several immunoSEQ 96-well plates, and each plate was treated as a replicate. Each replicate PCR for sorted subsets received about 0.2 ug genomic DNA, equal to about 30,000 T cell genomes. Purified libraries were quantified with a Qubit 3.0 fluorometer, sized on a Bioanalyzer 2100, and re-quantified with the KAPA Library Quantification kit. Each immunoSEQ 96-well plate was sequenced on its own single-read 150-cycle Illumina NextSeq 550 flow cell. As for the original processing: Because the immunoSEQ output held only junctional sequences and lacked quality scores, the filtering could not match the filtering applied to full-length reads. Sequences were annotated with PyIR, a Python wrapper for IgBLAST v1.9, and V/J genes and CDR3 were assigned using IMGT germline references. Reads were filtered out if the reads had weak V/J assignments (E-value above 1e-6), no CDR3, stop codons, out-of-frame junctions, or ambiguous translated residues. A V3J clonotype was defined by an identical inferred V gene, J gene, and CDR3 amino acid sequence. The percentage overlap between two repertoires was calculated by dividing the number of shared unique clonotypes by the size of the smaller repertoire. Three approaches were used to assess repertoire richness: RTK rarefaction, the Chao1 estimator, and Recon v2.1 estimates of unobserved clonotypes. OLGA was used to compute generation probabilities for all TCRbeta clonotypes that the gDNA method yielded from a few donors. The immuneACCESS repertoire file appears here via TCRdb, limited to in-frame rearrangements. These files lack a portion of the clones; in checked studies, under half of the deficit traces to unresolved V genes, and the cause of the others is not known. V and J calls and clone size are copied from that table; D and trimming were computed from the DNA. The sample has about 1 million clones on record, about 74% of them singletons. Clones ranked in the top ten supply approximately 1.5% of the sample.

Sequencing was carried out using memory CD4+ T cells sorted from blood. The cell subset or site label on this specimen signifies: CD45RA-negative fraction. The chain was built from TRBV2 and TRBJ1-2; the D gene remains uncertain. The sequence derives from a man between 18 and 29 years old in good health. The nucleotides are TGTGCCAGCAGTGTCAATAACTATGGCTACACCTTC. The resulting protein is CASSVNNYGYTF.